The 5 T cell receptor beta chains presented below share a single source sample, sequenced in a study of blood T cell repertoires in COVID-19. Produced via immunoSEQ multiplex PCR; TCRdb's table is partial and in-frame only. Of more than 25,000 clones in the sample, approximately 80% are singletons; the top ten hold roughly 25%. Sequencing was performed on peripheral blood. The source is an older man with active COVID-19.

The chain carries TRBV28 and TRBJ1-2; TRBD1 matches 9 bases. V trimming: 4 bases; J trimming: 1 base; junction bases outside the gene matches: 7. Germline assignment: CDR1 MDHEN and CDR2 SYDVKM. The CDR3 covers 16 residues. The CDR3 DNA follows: TGTGCCAGCAGTTCGGGACAGGGACCTTTTAACTATGGCTACACCTTC. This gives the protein CASSSGQGPFNYGYTF.

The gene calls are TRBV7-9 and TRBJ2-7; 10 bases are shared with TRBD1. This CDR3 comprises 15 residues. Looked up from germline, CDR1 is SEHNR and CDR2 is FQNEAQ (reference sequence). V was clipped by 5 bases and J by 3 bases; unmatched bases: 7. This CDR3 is CASSLRQGAHYEQYF. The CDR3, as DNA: TGTGCCAGCAGCCTAAGACAGGGGGCTCACTACGAGCAGTACTTC.

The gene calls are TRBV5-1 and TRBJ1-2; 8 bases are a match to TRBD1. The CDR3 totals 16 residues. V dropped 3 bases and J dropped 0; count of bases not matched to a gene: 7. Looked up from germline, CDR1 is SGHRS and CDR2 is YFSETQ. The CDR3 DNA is TGCGCCAGCAGCTCTTACGGACAGGGCGCTAACTATGGCTACACCTTC. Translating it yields CASSSYGQGANYGYTF.

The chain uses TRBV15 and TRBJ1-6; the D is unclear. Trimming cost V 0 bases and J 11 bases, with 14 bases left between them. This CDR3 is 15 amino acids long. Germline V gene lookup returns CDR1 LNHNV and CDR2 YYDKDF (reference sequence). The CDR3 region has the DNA TGTGCCACCAGCAGAGATCGGCGGTCCCCCGCACCCCTCCACTTT. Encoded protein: CATSRDRRSPAPLHF.

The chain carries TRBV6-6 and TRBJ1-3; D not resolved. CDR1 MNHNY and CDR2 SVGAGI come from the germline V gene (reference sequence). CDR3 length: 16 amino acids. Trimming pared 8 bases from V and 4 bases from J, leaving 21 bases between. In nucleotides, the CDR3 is TGTGCCAGCCTCACCCGGGAGGCCATAAGAGGAAACACCATATATTTT. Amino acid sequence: CASLTREAIRGNTIYF.